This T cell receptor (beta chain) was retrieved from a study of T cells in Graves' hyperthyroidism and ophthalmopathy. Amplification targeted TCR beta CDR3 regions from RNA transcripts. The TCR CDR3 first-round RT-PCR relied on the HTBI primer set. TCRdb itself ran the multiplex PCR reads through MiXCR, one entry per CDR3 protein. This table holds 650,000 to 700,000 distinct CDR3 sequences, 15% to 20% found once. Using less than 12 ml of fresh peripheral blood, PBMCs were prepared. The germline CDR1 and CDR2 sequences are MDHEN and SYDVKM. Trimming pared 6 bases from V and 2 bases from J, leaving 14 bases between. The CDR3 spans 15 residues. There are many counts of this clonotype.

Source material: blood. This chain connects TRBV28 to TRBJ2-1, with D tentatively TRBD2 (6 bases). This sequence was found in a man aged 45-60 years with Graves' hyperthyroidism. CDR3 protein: CASRPPAGTYNEQFF. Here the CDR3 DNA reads TGTGCCAGCAGACCTCCGGCGGGGACCTACAATGAGCAGTTCTTC.